The subject of this entry is one TCR beta chain. The data derive from a study of blood T cell repertoires in COVID-19. Study-wide background: Spain, Italy and the United States supplied samples that represented acute and convalescent COVID-19. The analysed material was cDNA or gDNA that came from T cells, B-cell-depleted T cells, or PBMCs.

The CDR3 loop spans 15 amino acids. Per the germline V gene, CDR1 is SNHLY and CDR2 is FYNNEI. Trimming left V 7 bases short and J 6 bases short, with 19 bases between. As originally analysed: Researchers report that nucleated cell counts were estimated from reference gene primer amplification. Data came from immunoSEQ multiplex PCR; TCRdb stores just in-frame clones and leaves some out. For V, J and clone size, that table is used; D and trimming come from the DNA. The sample holds 150,000 to 200,000 clones; under 90% are singletons and the top ten take about 14%. The chain carries TRBV2 and TRBJ2-1; a weak D match, TRBD2 (5 bases). The sample was peripheral blood. The source is a woman between 70 and 85 years old with COVID-19, enrolled during active disease. The CDR3 region is CASIGNSAPTNEQFF. Written as DNA, the CDR3 is TGTGCCAGCATTGGGAATAGCGCGCCCACCAATGAGCAGTTCTTC.